Following are 18 T cell receptor beta chains from one sample sequenced in a study of T cells in localized non-small cell lung cancer. The table came from immunoSEQ multiplex PCR; TCRdb's copy has only in-frame clones and leaves some out. The sample gives tens of thousands of clones, around 86% of which show up once; roughly 7.7% is in the top ten. The sample here was peripheral blood, taken before any cancer treatment. The receptors here all came from a woman aged 18 to 55 with stage III lung adenocarcinoma.

Points on this clone: The identical CDR3 is also encoded by other nucleotide sequences in the sample. The CDR3 coding sequence is TGTGCCAGTAGTCCCCAGGGGCAAAAGTATGGCTACACCTTC. Its protein is CASSPQGQKYGYTF. This sequence joins TRBV7-9 and TRBJ1-2, with D perhaps matching TRBD1 (6 bases). This CDR3 comprises 14 residues. Germline V gene sequence: CDR1 SEHNR, CDR2 FQNEAQ (reference sequence). Trimming stripped 9 bases from V and 5 bases from J, with 19 bases between.

This chain links TRBV2 with TRBJ2-3; 8 bases map to TRBD1. Germline V gene lookup returns CDR1 SNHLY and CDR2 FYNNEI. Unmatched junction bases numbered 9, after V lost 6 bases and J lost 1 base. The CDR3 is 16 amino acids. CDR3 sequence (DNA): TGTGCCAGCAGCCGACAGGGGACCGCAGGCACAGATACGCAGTATTTT. This codes for CASSRQGTAGTDTQYF.

This clone was seen only once. The chain joins TRBV19 to TRBJ1-1; TRBD1 might be the D (5 bases). The CDR3 is 11 residues long. The V gene lost 4 bases and the J gene lost 12 bases, with 12 bases spanning the gap. The germline V gene encodes CDR1 LNHDA and CDR2 SQIVND (reference sequence). In DNA form, the CDR3 reads TGTGCCAGTAGTAACCGGGGCCCTACTTTCTTT. This translates into CASSNRGPTFF.

V gene TRBV6-1 combines with J gene TRBJ2-3; D ambiguous. V shed 10 bases and J shed 6 bases, with 20 bases lying between them. The CDR3 totals 14 residues. CDR1 MNHNS and CDR2 SASEGT come from the germline V gene. In nucleotides, the CDR3 is TGTGCCACTACTCGTGGGATTGCATCGGATACGCAGTATTTT. Protein sequence: CATTRGIASDTQYF.

The V call is TRBV5-4, the J call TRBJ2-5; D is undetermined. This CDR3 has 14 residues. V was clipped by 5 bases and J by 4 bases, with 15 bases between them. Germline lookup yields CDR1 SGHNT and CDR2 YYREEE (reference sequence). The CDR3 nucleotides are TGTGCCAGCAGTCGTGGGTCCCCAGGAGAGACCCAGTACTTC. Its protein is CASSRGSPGETQYF. The variable domain in full, completed from reference TRBV5-4 and TRBJ2-5, reads ETGVTQSPTHLIKTRGQQVTLRCSSQSGHNTVSWYQQALGQGPQFIFQYYREEENGRGNFPPRFSGLQFPNYSSELNVNALELDDSALYLCASSRGSPGETQYFGPGTRLLVL.

The rearrangement joins TRBV11-3 to TRBJ2-7; TRBD2 is a possible D gene (5 bases). Between the trimmed V and J ends, which lost 2 bases and 6 bases, there was a span of 8 bases. The germline gives CDR1 SGHNT, CDR2 YENEEA. The CDR3 contains 12 residues. The CDR3 here is CASSLNGVEQYF. DNA for the CDR3: TGTGCCAGCAGCTTAAACGGGGTCGAGCAGTACTTC. The full variable domain, with the rest looked up from reference TRBV11-3 and TRBJ2-7, is EAGVVQSPRYKIIEKKQPVAFWCNPISGHNTLYWYLQNLGQGPELLIRYENEEAVDDSQLPKDRFSAERLKGVDSTLKIQPAELGDSAVYLCASSLNGVEQYFGPGTRLTVT.

The chain recombines TRBV5-1 with TRBJ1-1; D gene unclear. Germline CDR1 SGHRS, CDR2 YFSETQ. Deletions cut 0 bases from V and 1 base from J, with 7 bases between. The CDR3 sequence is 14 residues long. This chain's CDR3 is CASSLDGTNTEAFF. CDR3 in DNA: TGCGCCAGCAGCTTGGATGGCACGAACACTGAAGCTTTCTTT.

This clone was picked up one time. This chain links TRBV5-1 with TRBJ1-1; TRBD1 is a possible D gene (6 bases). V was clipped by 3 bases and J by 1 base, with 7 bases between them. The CDR3 sequence is 13 residues long. Germline V gene lookup returns CDR1 SGHRS and CDR2 YFSETQ. CDR3 nucleotide sequence: TGCGCCAGCAGCTCACAGGGGAACACTGAAGCTTTCTTT. As protein: CASSSQGNTEAFF.

This rearrangement joins TRBV27 to TRBJ2-3, with no clear D. CDR3 size: 16 residues. Germline V gives CDR1 MNHEY, CDR2 SMNVEV (reference sequence). V was trimmed by 6 bases and J by 0 bases, leaving 16 bases between them. The CDR3 spells CASRRRVDGSTDTQYF. As DNA, the CDR3 is TGTGCCAGCAGACGACGGGTCGACGGGAGCACAGATACGCAGTATTTT.

The chain links TRBV7-2 to TRBJ1-3; TRBD1 might be the D (6 bases). V was shortened by 1 base and J by 3 bases, with 13 bases between the two germline ends. This CDR3 spans 16 amino acids. Germline V CDR1 and CDR2: SGHTA, FQGNSA. CDR3 residues: CASSLVGGAVGNTIYF. CDR3 coding DNA: TGTGCCAGCAGCTTAGTCGGGGGGGCAGTTGGAAACACCATATATTTT.

The chain recombines TRBV27 with TRBJ2-1; D may be TRBD2 (5 bases). Trimming took off 8 bases at V and 2 bases at J, with 10 bases between the two ends. The CDR3 loop spans 13 amino acids. Germline V gives CDR1 MNHEY, CDR2 SMNVEV (reference sequence). Here the CDR3 DNA reads TGTGCCAGCCAACCCGGGACCTACAATGAGCAGTTCTTC. Translated, it gives CASQPGTYNEQFF.

The gene calls are TRBV5-4 and TRBJ2-5; TRBD2 matches at 9 bases. Unmatched junction bases numbered 6, after V lost 0 bases and J lost 6 bases. CDR1 and CDR2 from the germline V gene are SGHNT and YYREEE (reference sequence). The CDR3 loop spans 15 amino acids. CDR3 sequence reads: CASSLGVAGAKTQYF. The CDR3 DNA reads TGTGCCAGCAGCTTGGGGGTAGCGGGGGCTAAGACCCAGTACTTC.

This clone was detected only a few times. The chain is built from TRBV19 and TRBJ1-5, with 9 bases aligning to TRBD1. V lost 7 bases, J lost 5 bases, and 9 bases stayed unmatched. Germline V lookup: CDR1 LNHDA, CDR2 SQIVND (reference sequence). The CDR3 totals 15 residues. The CDR3 nucleotides read TGTGCCAGTAACATACCGGGACAGGGCTATCAGCCCCAGCATTTT. It translates to CASNIPGQGYQPQHF.

The chain carries TRBV30 and TRBJ1-1; the D is unclear. This CDR3 has 12 residues. Germline loops: CDR1 GTSNPN, CDR2 SVGIG (reference sequence). The V end was cut by 5 bases, the J end by 0 bases, with 7 bases between. The CDR3 sequence: CAWGIMNTEAFF. In DNA form, the CDR3 reads TGTGCCTGGGGAATTATGAACACTGAAGCTTTCTTT.

The V call is TRBV6-1, the J call TRBJ2-5; no definite D call. V was pared by 2 bases and J by 2 bases, with 12 bases between. CDR3 size: 15 residues. CDR1 MNHNS and CDR2 SASEGT come from the germline V gene. CDR3 residues: CASSERFYAQETQYF. The CDR3 nucleotides read TGTGCCAGCAGTGAAAGATTTTATGCTCAAGAGACCCAGTACTTC.

The CDR3 region has the DNA TGTGCCAGCAGCTTAGTAGCGGGGGTTTACAATGAGCAGTTCTTC. It is translated as CASSLVAGVYNEQFF. This chain uses TRBV7-2 with TRBJ2-1, with 9 bases matching TRBD2. Germline-derived CDR1 and CDR2 are SGHTA and FQGNSA. The trim removed 1 base at V and 4 bases at J, leaving 2 bases unmatched. The CDR3 consists of 15 residues.

This clone was counted between two and nine times. This chain connects TRBV6-1 to TRBJ2-1; the D gene could be TRBD1 or TRBD2 (6 bases each). Trimming took 4 bases from V and 7 from J, leaving 14 bases between them. Per the germline V gene, CDR1 is MNHNS and CDR2 is SASEGT. This CDR3 has 14 residues. CDR3 sequence: CASSGLGGGNEQFF. The CDR3 DNA reads TGTGCCAGCAGTGGACTAGGGGGTGGGAATGAGCAGTTCTTC.

The rearrangement joins TRBV4-2 to TRBJ2-1; 14 bases align to TRBD2. The V and J ends lost 4 bases and 6 bases, in that order; junction bases with no gene match: 5. The CDR3 totals 16 residues. Germline V gene data show CDR1 as LGHNA and CDR2 as YNFKEQ. The CDR3 DNA reads as TGTGCCAGCAGCCCGCCGACTAGCGGGGGGGCCAATGAGCAGTTCTTC. Encoded protein: CASSPPTSGGANEQFF.